Given below is one TCR beta chain in context. This sample is drawn from a study of T cells in localized non-small cell lung cancer. Trimming stripped 1 base from V and 7 bases from J, with 21 bases between. CDR3 size: 17 residues. Germline values: CDR1 LGHNA, CDR2 YNFKEQ. The method was immunoSEQ multiplex PCR; TCRdb's version includes in-frame clones alone and lacks a portion of them. The repertoire holds around 64,000 clones, with 70% to 90% as singletons. Specimen: peripheral blood, collected before any cancer treatment. The chain carries TRBV4-2 and TRBJ2-3; no clear D gene. This receptor was identified in a man aged 40-75 years with stage I squamous cell lung carcinoma. This chain's CDR3 is CASSQVEARVNRNTQYF. In DNA, the CDR3 is TGTGCCAGCAGCCAAGTTGAAGCCCGAGTGAACCGAAATACGCAGTATTTT.